This TCR beta chain was documented in a study of cytomegalovirus exposure and HLA in healthy donors. Sequencing used immunoSEQ multiplex PCR; TCRdb keeps in-frame clones, though not all of them. The sample holds some 270,000 clones, 80% to 90% seen once. Germline V gene lookup returns CDR1 SQVTM and CDR2 ANQGSEA. The V end lost 5 bases, the J end lost 2 bases, and 15 bases lay between the germline ends. The CDR3 totals 14 residues. The specimen sequenced was PBMCs. The V call is TRBV29-1, the J call TRBJ1-1, with a possible D match to TRBD1 (6 bases). The origin of this receptor is a woman younger than 35 in good health and CMV-seronegative. CDR3 sequence reads: CSVLLTQGNTEAFF. The DNA of the CDR3 is TGCAGCGTTCTCCTTACACAGGGTAACACTGAAGCTTTCTTT.